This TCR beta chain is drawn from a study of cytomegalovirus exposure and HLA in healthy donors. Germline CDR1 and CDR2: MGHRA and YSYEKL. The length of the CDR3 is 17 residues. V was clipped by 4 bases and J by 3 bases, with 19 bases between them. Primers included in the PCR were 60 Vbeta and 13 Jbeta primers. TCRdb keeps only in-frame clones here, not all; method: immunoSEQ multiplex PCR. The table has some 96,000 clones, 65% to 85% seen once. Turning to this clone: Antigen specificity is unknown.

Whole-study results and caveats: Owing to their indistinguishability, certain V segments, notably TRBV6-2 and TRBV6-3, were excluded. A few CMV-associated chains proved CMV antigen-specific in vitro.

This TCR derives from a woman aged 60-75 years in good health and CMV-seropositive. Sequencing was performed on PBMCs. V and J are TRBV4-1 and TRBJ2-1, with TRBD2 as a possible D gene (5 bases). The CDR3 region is CASSPSGRGSLYNEQFF. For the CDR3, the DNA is TGCGCCAGCAGCCCATCAGGCCGGGGATCTCTCTACAATGAGCAGTTCTTC.